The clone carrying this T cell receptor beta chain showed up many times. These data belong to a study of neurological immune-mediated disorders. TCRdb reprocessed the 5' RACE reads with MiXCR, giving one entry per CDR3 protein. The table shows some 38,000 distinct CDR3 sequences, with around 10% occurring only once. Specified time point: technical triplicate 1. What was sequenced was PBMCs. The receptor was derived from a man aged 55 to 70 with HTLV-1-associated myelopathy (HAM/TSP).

The DNA of the CDR3 is TGCAGTGCTGCGGTAGAGCAGTTCTTC. Its translation is CSAAVEQFF. The genes are TRBV20-1 and TRBJ2-1; D remains ambiguous. The V gene lost 5 bases and the J gene lost 10 bases, with 6 bases spanning the gap. The CDR3 is 9 amino acids. Germline CDR1 reads DFQATT; CDR2 reads SNEGSKA (reference sequence).